Listed here are 18 T cell receptor beta chains from one sample, sequenced in a study of CD8 T cells in ankylosing spondylitis. Using its own MiXCR run on the 5' RACE reads, TCRdb lists one record per CDR3 protein. The sample lists 200,000 to 300,000 distinct CDR3 sequences, less than 10% occurring once. The sample taken for sequencing was blood, either unsorted or a sorted T cell fraction (not recorded which). Source of these receptors: a male donor with ankylosing spondylitis or in good health (not recorded which).

The sample holds many counts of this clonotype. CDR3 DNA: TGCGCCAGCCGGGGCGGGACCGCGGGGACTGAAGCTTTCTTT. Protein: CASRGGTAGTEAFF. The chain is built from TRBV5-1 and TRBJ1-1; TRBD1 might be the D (5 bases). The germline V and J ends were trimmed by 7 bases and 5 bases, with 18 bases remaining between them. Germline V gives CDR1 SGHRS, CDR2 YFSETQ. The CDR3 is 14 amino acids.

There are many counts of this clonotype. J is TRBJ2-5 and V is TRBV7-2; D unclear. The CDR3 has 14 amino acids. Looked up from germline, CDR1 is SGHTA and CDR2 is FQGNSA. The V end lost 2 bases, the J end lost 2 bases, and 9 bases lay between the germline ends. The CDR3 nucleotides read TGTGCCAGCAGCTTACGTTCCGGGCAAGAGACCCAGTACTTC. Encoded protein: CASSLRSGQETQYF.

This clonotype has ten or more counts. The CDR3 sequence: CASAEWTGGPYEQYF. CDR3 nucleotide sequence: TGCGCCAGCGCCGAATGGACAGGGGGTCCCTACGAGCAGTACTTC. V is TRBV5-1 and J is TRBJ2-7; 10 bases fit TRBD1. V trimming: 7 bases; J trimming: 2 bases; junction bases outside the gene matches: 9. Germline V gene lookup returns CDR1 SGHRS and CDR2 YFSETQ. The CDR3 is 15 amino acids.

A word on this clonotype: A read error may explain this, as a much larger clone is one base away. This chain links TRBV6-5 with TRBJ2-3; perhaps TRBD2 as D (6 bases). This CDR3 contains 16 residues. Germline CDR1 is MNHEY and CDR2 is SVGAGI. Trimming pared 4 bases from V and 6 bases from J, leaving 20 bases between. CDR3 sequence reads: CASSCSGASFDDTQYF. For the CDR3, the DNA is TGTGCCAGCAGTTGCTCGGGAGCTAGCTTCGACGATACGCAGTATTTT.

This clonotype was detected ten times or more. The rearrangement links TRBV29-1 to TRBJ1-1, with 11 bases lining up with TRBD1. Germline CDR1 is SQVTM and CDR2 is ANQGSEA. Trimming removed 6 bases from V and 7 bases from J; junction bases left unmatched: 10. The CDR3 runs to 14 residues. The CDR3 sequence: CSVPGQGGFGEAFF. The CDR3 region has the DNA TGCAGCGTCCCGGGACAGGGGGGTTTTGGTGAAGCTTTCTTT.

This clonotype appeared many times. The J gene is TRBJ1-1, the V gene TRBV5-1, with 7 bases fitting TRBD1. Germline loops: CDR1 SGHRS, CDR2 YFSETQ. The J segment lost 3 bases and the V segment lost 0 bases, leaving 2 bases of the junction unmatched. This CDR3 has 14 residues. This CDR3 reads CASSLDRGDTEAFF. The CDR3 DNA sequence: TGCGCCAGCAGCTTGGACAGGGGTGACACTGAAGCTTTCTTT. Using reference TRBV5-1 and TRBJ1-1 for the parts outside the CDR3, the full variable domain is KAGVTQTPRYLIKTRGQQVTLSCSPISGHRSVSWYQQTPGQGLQFLFEYFSETQRNKGNFPGRFSGRQFSNSRSEMNVSTLELGDSALYLCASSLDRGDTEAFFGQGTRLTVV.

This chain connects TRBV29-1 to TRBJ2-1; 8 bases are a match to TRBD2. V was pared by 4 bases and J by 3 bases, with 5 bases of the junction left unmatched. Germline CDR1 is SQVTM and CDR2 is ANQGSEA. The CDR3 has 14 residues. The CDR3 sequence is CSVGFGGVYNEQFF. The CDR3 nucleotides are TGCAGCGTTGGTTTCGGGGGGGTCTACAATGAGCAGTTCTTC.

Ten or more counts support this clonotype. The J gene is TRBJ2-3, the V gene TRBV6-1, with D uncertain. The CDR3 sequence is 18 residues long. Germline V gives CDR1 MNHNS, CDR2 SASEGT. Trimming removed 6 bases from V and 3 bases from J, with 25 bases in between. CDR3 residues: CASSRGRGSHVPTDTQYF. DNA of the CDR3: TGTGCCAGCAGCCGAGGACGAGGCTCGCACGTTCCGACAGATACGCAGTATTTT.

The table lists this clonotype with many counts. The gene calls are TRBV5-6 and TRBJ1-4; 8 bases agree with TRBD1. CDR1 SGHDT and CDR2 YYEEEE come from the germline V gene. V trimming: 2 bases; J trimming: 7 bases; junction bases outside the gene matches: 10. The CDR3 is 16 residues long. The CDR3 bases are TGTGCCAGCAGCTTAAAGCAGGGGGCTTTTGGTGAAAAACTGTTTTTT. Translation gives CASSLKQGAFGEKLFF.

In its sample, this clonotype was seen many times. This sequence joins TRBV3-1 and TRBJ2-7, with D perhaps assigned TRBD1 or TRBD2 (5 bases each). This CDR3 has 13 amino acids. Between the trimmed V and J ends, which lost 3 bases and 2 bases, there was a span of 8 bases. Germline CDR1 LGHDT, CDR2 YNNKEL (reference sequence). The CDR3 coding sequence is TGTGCCAGCAGCCAGGGGGAGACCTACGAGCAGTACTTC. Its translation is CASSQGETYEQYF.

Many counts were recorded for this clonotype. V usage is TRBV20-1 and J usage is TRBJ2-1, with unresolved D. V was trimmed by 0 bases and J by 7 bases, leaving 16 bases between them. Germline V gives CDR1 DFQATT, CDR2 SNEGSKA (reference sequence). This CDR3 is 15 amino acids long. Here the CDR3 reads CSARDRVVATNEQFF. The CDR3 DNA reads as TGCAGTGCTAGAGATAGGGTAGTGGCAACAAATGAGCAGTTCTTC.

This clonotype has ten or more counts. This rearrangement joins TRBV20-1 to TRBJ2-5, with 8 bases matching TRBD2. This CDR3 spans 14 amino acids. The germline gives CDR1 DFQATT, CDR2 SNEGSKA (reference sequence). The trim removed 2 bases at V and 3 bases at J, leaving 5 bases unmatched. In DNA form, the CDR3 reads TGCAGTGCTAGACGAGCGGGGGCCGAAGAGACCCAGTACTTC. It specifies CSARRAGAEETQYF.

This clonotype was recorded at least ten times. J is TRBJ1-1 and V is TRBV5-1, with TRBD1 as a possible D gene (5 bases). CDR3 length: 16 residues. With 4 bases removed from V and 0 bases from J, the gap between germline ends came to 16 bases. Germline V gene sequence: CDR1 SGHRS, CDR2 YFSETQ. The CDR3 here is CASSETLGGMNTEAFF. The CDR3 nucleotides read TGCGCCAGCAGCGAGACCCTCGGGGGGATGAACACTGAAGCTTTCTTT.

This clonotype has ten or more counts. V is TRBV10-3 and J is TRBJ1-4, with D unclear. The length of the CDR3 is 14 residues. Trimming shortened V by 4 bases and J by 6 bases, and 12 bases separated the two germline ends. Per the germline V gene, CDR1 is ENHRY and CDR2 is SYGVKD. The CDR3 coding sequence is TGTGCCATCAGTGTCCGGGTCGGAGATGAAAAACTGTTTTTT. Amino acids: CAISVRVGDEKLFF.

The table lists this clonotype with many counts. The chain uses TRBV5-1 and TRBJ2-1; the match to TRBD2 covers 13 bases. J was trimmed by 6 bases and V by 7 bases; bases with no gene match: 7. The CDR3 runs 15 residues. CDR1 is SGHRS, CDR2 YFSETQ, per germline. The CDR3 loop reads CASRAGLAGANEQFF. CDR3 DNA sequence: TGCGCCAGCCGCGCTGGACTAGCGGGGGCCAATGAGCAGTTCTTC.

In this sample, this clonotype turned up a few times. The gene calls are TRBV4-3 and TRBJ2-2, with TRBD1 identical over 12 bases. This CDR3 comprises 17 residues. Germline CDR1 reads LGHNA; CDR2 reads YSLEER. V shed 3 bases and J 3 bases; nucleotides not matched to a gene: 5. CDR3 sequence: CASSQHGTGGYTGELFF. DNA for the CDR3: TGCGCCAGCAGCCAGCACGGGACAGGGGGCTACACCGGGGAGCTGTTTTTT.

This clonotype has ten or more counts. V gene TRBV7-2 combines with J gene TRBJ2-7; D not certain. V lost 5 bases and J lost 0, with 14 bases in between. The germline V gene encodes CDR1 SGHTA and CDR2 FQGNSA. The CDR3 is 15 residues long. The CDR3 DNA reads TGTGCCAGCAGCCTTCAAGACGCGAGCTCCTACGAGCAGTACTTC. This gives the protein CASSLQDASSYEQYF.

This clonotype was seen many times. The chain carries TRBV3-1 and TRBJ2-7, with a weak D call TRBD1 (7 bases). The length of the CDR3 is 15 residues. Germline V gives CDR1 LGHDT, CDR2 YNNKEL (reference sequence). With 5 bases removed from V and 0 bases from J, the gap between germline ends came to 14 bases. CDR3 in amino acids: CASSKRAGGSYEQYF. The CDR3, as DNA: TGTGCCAGCAGCAAGCGGGCAGGGGGCTCCTACGAGCAGTACTTC.